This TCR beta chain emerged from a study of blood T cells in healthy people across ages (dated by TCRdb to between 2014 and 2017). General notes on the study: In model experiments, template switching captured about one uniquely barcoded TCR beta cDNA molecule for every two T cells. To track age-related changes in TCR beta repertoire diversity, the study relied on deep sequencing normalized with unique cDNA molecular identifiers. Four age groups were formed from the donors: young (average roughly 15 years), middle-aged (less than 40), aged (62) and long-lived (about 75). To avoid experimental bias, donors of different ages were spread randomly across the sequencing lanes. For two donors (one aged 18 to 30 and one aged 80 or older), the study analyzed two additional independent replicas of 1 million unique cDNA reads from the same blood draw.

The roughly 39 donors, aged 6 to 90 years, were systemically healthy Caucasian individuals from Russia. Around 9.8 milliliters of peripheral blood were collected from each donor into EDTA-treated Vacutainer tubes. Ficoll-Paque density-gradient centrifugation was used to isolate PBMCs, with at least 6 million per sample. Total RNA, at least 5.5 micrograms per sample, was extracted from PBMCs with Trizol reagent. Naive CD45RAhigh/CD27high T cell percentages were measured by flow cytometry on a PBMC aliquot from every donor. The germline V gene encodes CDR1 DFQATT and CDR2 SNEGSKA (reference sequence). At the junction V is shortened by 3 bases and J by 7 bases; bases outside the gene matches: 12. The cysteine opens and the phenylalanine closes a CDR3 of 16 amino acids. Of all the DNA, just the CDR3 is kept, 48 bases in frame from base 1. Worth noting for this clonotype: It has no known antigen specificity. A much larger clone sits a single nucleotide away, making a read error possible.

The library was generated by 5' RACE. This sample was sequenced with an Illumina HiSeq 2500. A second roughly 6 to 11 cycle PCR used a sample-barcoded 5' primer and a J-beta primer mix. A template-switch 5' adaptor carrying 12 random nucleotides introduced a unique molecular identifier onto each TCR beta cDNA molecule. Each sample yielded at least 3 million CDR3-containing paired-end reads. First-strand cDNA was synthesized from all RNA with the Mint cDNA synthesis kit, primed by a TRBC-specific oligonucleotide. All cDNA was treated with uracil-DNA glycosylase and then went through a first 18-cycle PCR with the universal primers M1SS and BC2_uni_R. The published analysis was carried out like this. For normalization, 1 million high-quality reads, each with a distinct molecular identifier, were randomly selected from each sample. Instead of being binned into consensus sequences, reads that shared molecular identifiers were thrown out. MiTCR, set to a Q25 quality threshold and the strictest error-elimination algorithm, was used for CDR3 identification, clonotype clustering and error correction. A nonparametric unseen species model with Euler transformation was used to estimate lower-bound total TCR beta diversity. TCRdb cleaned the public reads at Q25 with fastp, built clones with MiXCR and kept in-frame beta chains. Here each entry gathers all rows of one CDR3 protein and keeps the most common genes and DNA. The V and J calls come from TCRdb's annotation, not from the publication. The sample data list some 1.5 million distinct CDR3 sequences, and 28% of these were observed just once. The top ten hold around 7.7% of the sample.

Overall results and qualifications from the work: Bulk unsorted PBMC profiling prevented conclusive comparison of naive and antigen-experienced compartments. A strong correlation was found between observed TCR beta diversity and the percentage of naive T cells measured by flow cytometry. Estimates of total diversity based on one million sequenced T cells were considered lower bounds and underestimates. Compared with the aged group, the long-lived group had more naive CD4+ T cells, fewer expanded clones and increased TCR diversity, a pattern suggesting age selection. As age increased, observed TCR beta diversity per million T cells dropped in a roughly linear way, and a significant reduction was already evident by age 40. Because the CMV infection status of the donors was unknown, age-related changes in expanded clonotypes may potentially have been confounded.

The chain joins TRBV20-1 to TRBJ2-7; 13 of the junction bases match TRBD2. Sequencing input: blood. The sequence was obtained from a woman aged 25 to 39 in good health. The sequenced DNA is TGCAGTGCTAGCCGACTAGCGGGGGGAACCTACAATGAGCAGTACTTC. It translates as CSASRLAGGTYNEQYF.